This T cell receptor beta chain was recorded in a study of patients and donors after allogeneic stem cell transplantation. From the RT-PCR reads, TCRdb called clonotypes with MiXCR, one entry per CDR3 protein. The sample lists about 150,000 distinct CDR3 sequences, about 24% seen once, with roughly a quarter in the top ten. CDR1 DFQATT and CDR2 SNEGSKA come from the germline V gene (reference sequence). The CDR3 has 13 residues. This clonotype was counted ten times or more. The chain links TRBV20-1 to TRBJ1-4; TRBD1 matches 10 bases. The sequence was obtained from a human donor who was either an allogeneic HSCT recipient or a stem cell or donor lymphocyte infusion donor (not recorded which). It is not recorded whose cells these are; they may come from a transplant donor. The sample comprised blood, either unsorted or a sorted T cell fraction (not recorded which). CDR3 sequence reads: CSVRGTGAEKLFF. CDR3 coding DNA: TGCAGCGTCCGGGGGACAGGGGCAGAAAAACTGTTTTTT.